The T cell receptor (beta chain) under discussion was sequenced for a study of identical twins. Germline CDR1 MNHNS, CDR2 SASEGT. V lost 6 bases to trimming and J lost 4 bases; unmatched junction nucleotides: 6. This CDR3 contains 15 residues. A universal primer site came from template switching; cDNA carried unique molecular identifiers. TCRdb reprocessed the 5' RACE reads via MiXCR and lists one record per CDR3 protein. The data show 500,000 to 650,000 distinct CDR3 sequences, about a fifth seen once. This clonotype was seen more than once but under ten times. The antigen is not known. Regarding the study as a whole: Beta out-of-frame sequences displayed a weaker excess of sharing between twins.

These same data were also listed under a study on yellow fever vaccine responses in identical twins.

The receptor's source is a woman younger than 35 in good health. V is TRBV6-1 and J is TRBJ2-1, with 10 bases aligning to TRBD2. Source material: CD4+ T cells sorted from blood. CDR3 sequence reads: CASRASSGGYNEQFF. The CDR3 nucleotides are TGTGCCAGCAGGGCATCTAGCGGGGGATACAATGAGCAGTTCTTC.